The source of this TCR beta chain is a study of CD8 T cells in Susac syndrome. Study background: When blood was drawn, the patients with Susac syndrome were therapy-naive, on corticosteroids, or on intravenous immunoglobulin alone.

RNA, at about 0.5 to 1 ug, was reverse transcribed with random hexamers. Using its own MiXCR run on the immunoSEQ multiplex PCR reads, TCRdb lists one record per CDR3 protein. The sample has under 85,000 distinct CDR3 sequences, roughly 92% seen once. Germline-derived CDR1 and CDR2 are LGHNA and YSLEER. V was clipped by 0 bases and J by 8 bases, with 17 bases between them. The CDR3 is 15 residues long. Regarding this clonotype: Its antigen is not known.

Study results and caveats: Susac-specific public clones numbered 15 to 20 in total CD8+ repertoires (and about 5 in CD8+ TEMRA repertoires).

The clonotype originates from a human donor with Susac syndrome. The sample comprised CD8+ T cells from PBMCs. The chain combines TRBV4-3 with TRBJ2-7, with D possibly being TRBD1 (6 bases). The chain's CDR3 is CASSQDRGRDIKQYF. The DNA of the CDR3 is TGCGCCAGCAGCCAAGATCGAGGACGGGACATCAAGCAGTACTTC.